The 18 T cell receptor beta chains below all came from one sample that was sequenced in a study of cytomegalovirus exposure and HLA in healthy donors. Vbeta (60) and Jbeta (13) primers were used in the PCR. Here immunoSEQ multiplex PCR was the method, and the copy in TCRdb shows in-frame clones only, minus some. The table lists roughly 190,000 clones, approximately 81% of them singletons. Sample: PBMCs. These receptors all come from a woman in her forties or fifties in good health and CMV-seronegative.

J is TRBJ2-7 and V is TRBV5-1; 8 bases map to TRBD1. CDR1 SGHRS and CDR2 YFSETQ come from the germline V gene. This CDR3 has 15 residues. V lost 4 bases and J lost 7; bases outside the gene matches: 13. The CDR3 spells CASSAAPRGPGEQYF. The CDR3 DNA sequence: TGCGCCAGCAGCGCCGCCCCCAGGGGGCCGGGTGAGCAGTACTTC.

Here the CDR3 reads CAWSGPVQGYGYTF. CDR3 DNA sequence: TGTGCCTGGAGTGGTCCCGTACAGGGGTACGGCTACACCTTC. The V call is TRBV30, the J call TRBJ1-2; 7 positions agree with TRBD1. V dropped 1 base and J dropped 8; count of bases not matched to a gene: 10. This CDR3 is built from 14 residues. From germline, CDR1 is GTSNPN and CDR2 SVGIG (reference sequence).

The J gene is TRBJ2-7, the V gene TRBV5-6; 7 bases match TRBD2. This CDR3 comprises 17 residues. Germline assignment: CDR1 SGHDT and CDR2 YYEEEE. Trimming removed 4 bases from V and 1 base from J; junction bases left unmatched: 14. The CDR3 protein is CASSPGSPGRGSYEQYF. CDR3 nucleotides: TGTGCCAGCAGCCCCGGCTCCCCAGGGAGGGGTTCCTACGAGCAGTACTTC.

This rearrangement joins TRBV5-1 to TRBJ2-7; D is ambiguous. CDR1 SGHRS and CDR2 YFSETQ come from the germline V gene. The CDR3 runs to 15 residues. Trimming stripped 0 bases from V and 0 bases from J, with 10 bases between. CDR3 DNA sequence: TGCGCCAGCAGCTTGGGGGCAATTAGCTCCTACGAGCAGTACTTC. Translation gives CASSLGAISSYEQYF.

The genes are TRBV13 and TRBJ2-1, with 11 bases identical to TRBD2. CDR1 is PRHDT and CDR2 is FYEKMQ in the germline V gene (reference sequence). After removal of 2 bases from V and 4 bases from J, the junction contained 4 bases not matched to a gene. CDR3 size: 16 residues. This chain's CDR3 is CASSLYGTSGYNEQFF. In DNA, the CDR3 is TGTGCCAGCAGCTTATATGGGACTAGCGGTTACAATGAGCAGTTCTTC.

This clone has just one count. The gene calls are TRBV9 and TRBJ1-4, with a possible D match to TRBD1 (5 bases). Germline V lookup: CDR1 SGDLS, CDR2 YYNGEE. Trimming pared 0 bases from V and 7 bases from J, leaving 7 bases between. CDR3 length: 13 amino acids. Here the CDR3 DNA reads TGTGCCAGCAGCGTAGGAAGGGGTGAAAAACTGTTTTTT. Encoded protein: CASSVGRGEKLFF.

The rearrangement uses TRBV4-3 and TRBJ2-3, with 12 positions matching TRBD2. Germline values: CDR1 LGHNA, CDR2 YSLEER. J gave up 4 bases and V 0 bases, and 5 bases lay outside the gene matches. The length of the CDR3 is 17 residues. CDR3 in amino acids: CASSQDRRLAGADTQYF. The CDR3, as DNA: TGCGCCAGCAGCCAAGACAGAAGACTAGCGGGGGCAGATACGCAGTATTTT.

The CDR3 DNA is TGTGCCATCCAAGGACAGGGGAACACTGAAGCTTTCTTT. Translated: CAIQGQGNTEAFF. The J gene is TRBJ1-1, the V gene TRBV28; 8 nucleotides align to TRBD1. The junction had 5 bases not matched to a gene; V was cut back by 10 bases and J by 1 base. This CDR3 contains 13 residues. The germline gives CDR1 MDHEN, CDR2 SYDVKM.

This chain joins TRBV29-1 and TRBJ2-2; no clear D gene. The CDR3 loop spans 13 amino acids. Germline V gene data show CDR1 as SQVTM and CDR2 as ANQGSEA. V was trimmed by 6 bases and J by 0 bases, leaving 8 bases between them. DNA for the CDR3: TGCAGCGTCCGAGGCGCGAACACCGGGGAGCTGTTTTTT. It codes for CSVRGANTGELFF.

The DNA of the CDR3 is TGCAGCGTCCGGACTAGCGGGAGGTATCCATGGGATGAGCAGTTCTTC. Protein: CSVRTSGRYPWDEQFF. The V and J genes are TRBV29-1 and TRBJ2-1; 14 bases are a match to TRBD2. The CDR3 extends over 16 amino acids. V lost 6 bases, J lost 8 bases, and 12 bases stayed unmatched. CDR1 and CDR2 (germline): SQVTM, ANQGSEA.

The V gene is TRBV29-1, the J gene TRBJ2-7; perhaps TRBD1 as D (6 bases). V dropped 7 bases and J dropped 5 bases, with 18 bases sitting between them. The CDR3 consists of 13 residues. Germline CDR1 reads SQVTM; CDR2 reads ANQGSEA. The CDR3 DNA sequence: TGCAGCGCTCTACTATCCACAGGGCACGAGCAGTACTTC. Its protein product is CSALLSTGHEQYF.

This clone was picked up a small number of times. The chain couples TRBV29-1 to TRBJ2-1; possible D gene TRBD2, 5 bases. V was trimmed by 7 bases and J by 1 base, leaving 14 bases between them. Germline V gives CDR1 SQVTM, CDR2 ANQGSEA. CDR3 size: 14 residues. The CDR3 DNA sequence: TGCAGCGCCCGGAGGTCTTTTTCCTACAATGAGCAGTTCTTC. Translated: CSARRSFSYNEQFF.

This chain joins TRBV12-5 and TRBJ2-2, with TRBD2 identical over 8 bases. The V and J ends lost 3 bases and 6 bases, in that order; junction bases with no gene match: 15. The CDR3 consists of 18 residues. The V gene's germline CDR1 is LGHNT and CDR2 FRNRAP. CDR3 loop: CASGLTQGPGLVSGELFF. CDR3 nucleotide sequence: TGTGCTAGTGGTTTAACCCAAGGACCGGGACTAGTATCCGGGGAGCTGTTTTTT.

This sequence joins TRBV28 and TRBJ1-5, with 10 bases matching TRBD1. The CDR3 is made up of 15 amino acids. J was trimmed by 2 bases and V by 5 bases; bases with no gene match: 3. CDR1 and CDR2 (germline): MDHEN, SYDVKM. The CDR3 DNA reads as TGTGCCAGCAGTCACGGGACAGGGGGCAATCAGCCCCAGCATTTT. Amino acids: CASSHGTGGNQPQHF.

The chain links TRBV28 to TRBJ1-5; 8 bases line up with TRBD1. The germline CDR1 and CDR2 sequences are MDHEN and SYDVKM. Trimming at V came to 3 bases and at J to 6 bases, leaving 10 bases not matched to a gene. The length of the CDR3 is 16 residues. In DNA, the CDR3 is TGTGCCAGCAGTTTGTTTGCAGGGGGCGTGGGTCAGCCCCAGCATTTT. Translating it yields CASSLFAGGVGQPQHF.

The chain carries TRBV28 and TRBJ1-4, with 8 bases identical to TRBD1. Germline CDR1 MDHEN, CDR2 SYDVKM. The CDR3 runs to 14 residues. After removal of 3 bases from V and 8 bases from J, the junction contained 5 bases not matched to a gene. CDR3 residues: CASSLDRVREKLFF. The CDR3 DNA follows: TGTGCCAGCAGTTTGGACAGGGTGAGAGAAAAACTGTTTTTT.

The CDR3 nucleotides are TGCGCCAGCAGTGGGATGGGGAGTAGGGACCAAGAGACCCAGTACTTC. It codes for CASSGMGSRDQETQYF. The chain couples TRBV10-2 to TRBJ2-5, with a possible D match to TRBD2 (5 bases). Germline V gene lookup returns CDR1 WSHSY and CDR2 SAAADI. V lost 4 bases and J lost 0, with 15 bases in between. The CDR3 totals 16 residues.

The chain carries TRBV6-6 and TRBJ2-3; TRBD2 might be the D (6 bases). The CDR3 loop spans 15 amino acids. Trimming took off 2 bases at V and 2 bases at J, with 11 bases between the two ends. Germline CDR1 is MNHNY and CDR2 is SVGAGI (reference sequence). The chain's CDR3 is CASSYAEGHTDTQYF. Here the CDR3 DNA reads TGTGCCAGCAGTTACGCGGAGGGTCACACAGATACGCAGTATTTT.